Below, 8 T cell receptor beta chains from the same sample are listed, as sequenced in a study of shared clonotypes between healthy human individuals. Positive CCR7 selection of CD45RO-negative cells yielded the naive CD8 cells, and terminally differentiated effector memory CD45RA+ cells were excluded. The assay was immunoSEQ multiplex PCR, and TCRdb's table has in-frame clones only and misses some. The data show 2 million to 2.5 million clones, 90% to 95% seen once. Sequencing was done on a sample of naive CD8+ T cells from PBMCs. These receptors all come from a man aged 18 to 35 in good health. Some clones in this sample may be carry-over from other donors' samples.

The rearrangement joins TRBV28 to TRBJ2-7, with D possibly matching TRBD2 (6 bases). Germline V gene sequence: CDR1 MDHEN, CDR2 SYDVKM. The germline V and J ends were trimmed by 7 bases and 6 bases, with 19 bases remaining between them. This CDR3 contains 14 residues. The CDR3 reads CASTQKRAPFEQYF. As DNA, the CDR3 is TGTGCCAGCACCCAGAAGCGGGCGCCCTTCGAGCAGTACTTC.

The chain couples TRBV7-9 to TRBJ1-2; a possible D gene is TRBD1 (5 bases). This CDR3 is built from 15 residues. Deletions cut 5 bases from V and 1 base from J, with 14 bases between. The germline CDR1 and CDR2 sequences are SEHNR and FQNEAQ (reference sequence). Written as DNA, the CDR3 is TGTGCCAGCAGCCCTGACAGAAACCTTAACTATGGCTACACCTTC. This translates into CASSPDRNLNYGYTF.

This chain joins TRBV7-9 and TRBJ1-2, with D perhaps TRBD1 (6 bases). This CDR3 has 15 residues. V was trimmed by 0 bases and J by 4 bases, leaving 12 bases between them. The germline CDR1 and CDR2 sequences are SEHNR and FQNEAQ (reference sequence). The chain's CDR3 is CASSLARTEAYGYTF. The DNA for the CDR3 is TGTGCCAGCAGCTTAGCGAGGACAGAAGCCTATGGCTACACCTTC. The full variable domain, with the rest looked up from reference TRBV7-9 and TRBJ1-2, is DTGVSQNPRHKITKRGQNVTFRCDPISEHNRLYWYRQTLGQGPEFLTYFQNEAQLEKSRLLSDRFSAERPKGSFSTLEIQRTEQGDSAMYLCASSLARTEAYGYTFGSGTRLTVV.

This clone was picked up a small number of times. The chain uses TRBV29-1 and TRBJ1-1; the D gene is possibly TRBD1 (5 bases). CDR3 length equals 15 residues. V was cut by 4 bases and J by 0 bases, with 15 bases left in between. Germline CDR1 and CDR2: SQVTM and ANQGSEA. The CDR3 loop reads CSVGGDGLLNTEAFF. CDR3 DNA sequence: TGCAGCGTTGGGGGGGACGGCCTACTGAACACTGAAGCTTTCTTT.

The chain employs TRBV27 and TRBJ2-7; 13 bases align to TRBD2. V lost 5 bases and J lost 4; bases outside the gene matches: 5. The CDR3 is made up of 15 amino acids. Germline V gives CDR1 MNHEY, CDR2 SMNVEV (reference sequence). The chain's CDR3 is CASSKGTSGNYEQYF. The CDR3 DNA reads as TGTGCCAGCAGTAAGGGGACTAGCGGGAATTACGAGCAGTACTTC.

The chain recombines TRBV19 with TRBJ2-1, with D possibly matching TRBD2 (6 bases). Germline assignment: CDR1 LNHDA and CDR2 SQIVND (reference sequence). The CDR3 sequence is 15 residues long. V was pared by 3 bases and J by 0 bases, with 9 bases between. Written as DNA, the CDR3 is TGTGCCAGTAGTATGGGACTGCGCTCCTACAATGAGCAGTTCTTC. It encodes CASSMGLRSYNEQFF.

V is TRBV4-2 and J is TRBJ2-1; D gene unclear. Germline values: CDR1 LGHNA, CDR2 YNFKEQ. Trimming took off 0 bases at V and 2 bases at J, with 5 bases between the two ends. The CDR3 sequence is 14 residues long. CDR3 amino acids: CASSQELAYNEQFF. CDR3 in DNA: TGTGCCAGCAGCCAAGAACTGGCCTACAATGAGCAGTTCTTC.

The rearrangement links TRBV5-1 to TRBJ2-5; tentative D call: TRBD2 (7 bases). V was shortened by 0 bases and J by 4 bases, with 13 bases between the two germline ends. This CDR3 has 15 amino acids. CDR1 is SGHRS and CDR2 is YFSETQ in the germline V gene. The CDR3 is CASSLGGGTGETQYF. The CDR3 DNA sequence: TGCGCCAGCAGCTTGGGCGGGGGCACCGGAGAGACCCAGTACTTC.